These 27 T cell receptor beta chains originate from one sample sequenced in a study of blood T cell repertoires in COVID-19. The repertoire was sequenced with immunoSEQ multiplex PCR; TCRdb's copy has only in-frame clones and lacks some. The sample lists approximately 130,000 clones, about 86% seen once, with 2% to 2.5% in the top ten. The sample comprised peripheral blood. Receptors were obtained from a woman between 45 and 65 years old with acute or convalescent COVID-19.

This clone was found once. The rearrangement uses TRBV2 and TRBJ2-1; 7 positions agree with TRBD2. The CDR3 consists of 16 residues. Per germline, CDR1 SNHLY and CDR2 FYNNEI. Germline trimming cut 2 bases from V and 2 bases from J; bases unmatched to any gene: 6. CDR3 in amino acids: CASSERAGETYNEQFF. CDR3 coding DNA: TGTGCCAGCAGTGAAAGGGCGGGGGAGACCTACAATGAGCAGTTCTTC.

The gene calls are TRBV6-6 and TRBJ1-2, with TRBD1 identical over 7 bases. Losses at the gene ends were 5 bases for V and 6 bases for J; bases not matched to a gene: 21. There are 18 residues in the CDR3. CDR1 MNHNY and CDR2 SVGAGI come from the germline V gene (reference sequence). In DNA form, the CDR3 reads TGTGCCAGCAGTCTCAGGGCACCGACAGGGAGAACGCCCAATGGCTACACCTTC. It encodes CASSLRAPTGRTPNGYTF.

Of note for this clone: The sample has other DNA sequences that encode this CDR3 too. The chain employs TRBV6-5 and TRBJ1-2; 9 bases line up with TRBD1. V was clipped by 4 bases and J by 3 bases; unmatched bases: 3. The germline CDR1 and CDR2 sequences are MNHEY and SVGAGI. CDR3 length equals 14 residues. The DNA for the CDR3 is TGTGCCAGCAGTTTAACAGGGGGCGACTATGGCTACACCTTC. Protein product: CASSLTGGDYGYTF.

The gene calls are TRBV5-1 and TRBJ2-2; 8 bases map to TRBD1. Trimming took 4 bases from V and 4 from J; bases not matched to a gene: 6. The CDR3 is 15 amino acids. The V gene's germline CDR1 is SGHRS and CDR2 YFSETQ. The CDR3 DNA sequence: TGCGCCAGCAGCCTTACAGGGGGACCCACCGGGGAGCTGTTTTTT. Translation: CASSLTGGPTGELFF.

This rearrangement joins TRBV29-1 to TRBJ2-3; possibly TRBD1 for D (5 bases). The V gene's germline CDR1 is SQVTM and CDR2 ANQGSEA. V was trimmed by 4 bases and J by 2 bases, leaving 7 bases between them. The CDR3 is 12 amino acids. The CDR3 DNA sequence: TGCAGCGTTGGACAGAACACAGATACGCAGTATTTT. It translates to CSVGQNTDTQYF.

The CDR3 reads CATSRGGSQPQHF. The CDR3, as DNA: TGTGCCACCAGTCGGGGGGGATCTCAGCCCCAGCATTTT. The V gene is TRBV24-1, the J gene TRBJ1-5; D might be TRBD1 (5 bases). The CDR3 extends over 13 amino acids. Per germline, CDR1 KGHDR and CDR2 SFDVKD. Trimming removed 6 bases from V and 6 bases from J, with 11 bases in between.

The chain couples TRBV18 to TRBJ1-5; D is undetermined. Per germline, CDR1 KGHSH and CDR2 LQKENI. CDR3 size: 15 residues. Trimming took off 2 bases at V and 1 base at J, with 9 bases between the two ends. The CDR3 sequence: CASSPNPGSNQPQHF. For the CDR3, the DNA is TGTGCCAGCTCACCAAATCCGGGGAGCAATCAGCCCCAGCATTTT.

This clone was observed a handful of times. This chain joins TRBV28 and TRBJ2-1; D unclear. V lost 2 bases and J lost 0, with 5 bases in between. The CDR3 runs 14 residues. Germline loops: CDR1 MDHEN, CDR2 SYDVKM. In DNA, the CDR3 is TGTGCCAGCAGTTTAGTCGGCTCCTACAATGAGCAGTTCTTC. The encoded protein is CASSLVGSYNEQFF.

This CDR3 is CASSYTNDYEQYF. In DNA, the CDR3 is TGTGCCAGCAGTTACACTAATGACTATGAGCAGTACTTC. This chain joins TRBV6-5 and TRBJ2-7; D might be TRBD2 (5 bases). CDR3 length: 13 residues. Looked up from germline, CDR1 is MNHEY and CDR2 is SVGAGI. Trimming left V 2 bases short and J 7 bases short, with 12 bases between.

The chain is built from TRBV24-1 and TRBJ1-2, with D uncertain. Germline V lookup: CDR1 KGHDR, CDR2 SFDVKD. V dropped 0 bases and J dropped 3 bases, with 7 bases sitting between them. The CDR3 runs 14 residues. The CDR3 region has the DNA TGTGCCACCAGTGATTTGTCGGGATACTATGGCTACACCTTC. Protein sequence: CATSDLSGYYGYTF.

CDR3 in DNA: TGTGCCAGCAGTGAAACAGGAGGGGAAAACAATGAGCAGTTCTTC. This translates into CASSETGGENNEQFF. V and J are TRBV6-1 and TRBJ2-1, with D tentatively TRBD2 (6 bases). There are 15 residues in the CDR3. Germline V gives CDR1 MNHNS, CDR2 SASEGT. V lost 2 bases, J lost 5 bases, and 13 bases lay in between.

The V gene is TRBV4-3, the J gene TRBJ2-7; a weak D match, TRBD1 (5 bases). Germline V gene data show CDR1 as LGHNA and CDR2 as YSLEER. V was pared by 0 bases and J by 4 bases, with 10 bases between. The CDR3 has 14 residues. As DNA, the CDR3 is TGCGCCAGCAGCCAAGATTTTCAGGGTTACGAGCAGTACTTC. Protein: CASSQDFQGYEQYF.

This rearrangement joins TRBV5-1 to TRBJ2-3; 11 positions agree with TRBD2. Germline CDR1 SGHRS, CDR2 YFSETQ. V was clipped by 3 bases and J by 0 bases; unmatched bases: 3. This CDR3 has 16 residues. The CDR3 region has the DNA TGCGCCAGCAGCTCGGTAGCGGGGGGGAGCACAGATACGCAGTATTTT. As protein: CASSSVAGGSTDTQYF.

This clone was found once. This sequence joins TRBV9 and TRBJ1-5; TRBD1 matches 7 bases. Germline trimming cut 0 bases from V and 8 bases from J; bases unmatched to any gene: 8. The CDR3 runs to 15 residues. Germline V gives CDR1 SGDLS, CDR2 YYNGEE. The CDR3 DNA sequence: TGTGCCAGCAGCGTAGACACAGGGGATGGGGAGCCCCAGCATTTT. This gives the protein CASSVDTGDGEPQHF.

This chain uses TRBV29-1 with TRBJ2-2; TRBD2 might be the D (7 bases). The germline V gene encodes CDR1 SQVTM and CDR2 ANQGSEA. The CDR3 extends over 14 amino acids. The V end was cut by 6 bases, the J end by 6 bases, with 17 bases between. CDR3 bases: TGCAGCGTCTCACCAAGGGGGGGCCCCGGGGAGCTGTTTTTT. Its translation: CSVSPRGGPGELFF.

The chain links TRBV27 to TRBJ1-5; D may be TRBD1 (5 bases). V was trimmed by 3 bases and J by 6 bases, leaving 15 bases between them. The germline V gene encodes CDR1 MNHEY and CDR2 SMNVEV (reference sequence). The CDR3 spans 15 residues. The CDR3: CASSLGGDYGQPQHF. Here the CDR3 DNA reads TGTGCCAGCAGTTTGGGGGGTGATTATGGTCAGCCCCAGCATTTT.

The CDR3 sequence: CASSLLREGLTEAFF. DNA for the CDR3: TGTGCCAGCAGCTTACTAAGGGAGGGATTAACTGAAGCTTTCTTT. The chain has TRBV7-2 and TRBJ1-1; D remains ambiguous. The CDR3 consists of 15 residues. Germline lookup yields CDR1 SGHTA and CDR2 FQGNSA. V lost 2 bases and J 5 bases, leaving 15 bases between the germline ends.

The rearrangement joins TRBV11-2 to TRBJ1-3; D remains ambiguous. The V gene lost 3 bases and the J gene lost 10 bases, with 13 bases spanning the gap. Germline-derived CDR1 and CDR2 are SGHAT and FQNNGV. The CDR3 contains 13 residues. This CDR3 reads CASSFGVKDTIYF. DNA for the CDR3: TGTGCCAGCAGCTTTGGAGTTAAAGATACCATATATTTT. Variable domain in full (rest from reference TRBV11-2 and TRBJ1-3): EAGVAQSPRYKIIEKRQSVAFWCNPISGHATLYWYQQILGQGPKLLIQFQNNGVVDDSQLPKDRFSAERLKGVDSTLKIQPAKLEDSAVYLCASSFGVKDTIYFGEGSWLTVV.

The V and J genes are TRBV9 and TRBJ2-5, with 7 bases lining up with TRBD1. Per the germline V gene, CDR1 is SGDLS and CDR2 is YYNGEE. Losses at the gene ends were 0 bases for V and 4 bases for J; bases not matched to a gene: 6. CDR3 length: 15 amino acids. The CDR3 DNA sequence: TGTGCCAGCAGCGTAGGGGCCCGACAGGGAGAGACCCAGTACTTC. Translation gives CASSVGARQGETQYF.

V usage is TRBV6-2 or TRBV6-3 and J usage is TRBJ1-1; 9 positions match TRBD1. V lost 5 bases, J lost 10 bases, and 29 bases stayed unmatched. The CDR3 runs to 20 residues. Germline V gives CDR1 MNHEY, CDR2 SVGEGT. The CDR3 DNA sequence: TGTGCCAGCAGTAACAACACACCGGGACAGGGTTCGAGGGAGCGATTTGGAGCTTTCTTT. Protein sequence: CASSNNTPGQGSRERFGAFF.

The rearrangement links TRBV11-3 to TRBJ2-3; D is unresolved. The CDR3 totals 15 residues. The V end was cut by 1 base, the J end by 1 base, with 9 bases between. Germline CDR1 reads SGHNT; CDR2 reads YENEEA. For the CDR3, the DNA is TGTGCCAGCAGCTTAGGAGAGGCGCGCACAGATACGCAGTATTTT. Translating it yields CASSLGEARTDTQYF.

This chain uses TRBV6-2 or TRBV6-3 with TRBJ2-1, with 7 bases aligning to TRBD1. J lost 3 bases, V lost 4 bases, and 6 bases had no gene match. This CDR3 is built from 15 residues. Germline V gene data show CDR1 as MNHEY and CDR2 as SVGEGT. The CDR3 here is CASSSAGTDYNEQFF. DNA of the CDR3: TGTGCCAGCAGTTCCGCCGGGACAGACTACAATGAGCAGTTCTTC.

The CDR3 loop reads CASSGPGLGRNIQYF. CDR3 in DNA: TGTGCCAGCAGTGGCCCAGGGTTAGGAAGAAACATTCAGTACTTC. This rearrangement joins TRBV28 to TRBJ2-4, with a possible D match to TRBD1 (5 bases). This CDR3 contains 15 residues. Germline CDR1 reads MDHEN; CDR2 reads SYDVKM. Deletions cut 5 bases from V and 6 bases from J, with 17 bases between.

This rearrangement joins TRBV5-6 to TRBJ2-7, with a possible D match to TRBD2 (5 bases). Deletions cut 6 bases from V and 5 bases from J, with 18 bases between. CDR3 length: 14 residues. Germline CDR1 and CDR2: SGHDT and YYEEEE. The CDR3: CASTPREGHDEQYF. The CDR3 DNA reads TGTGCCAGCACCCCTCGAGAGGGTCACGACGAGCAGTACTTC.

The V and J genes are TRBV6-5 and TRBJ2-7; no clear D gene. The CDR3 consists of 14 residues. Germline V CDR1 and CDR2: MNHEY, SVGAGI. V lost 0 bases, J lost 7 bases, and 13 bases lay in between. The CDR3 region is CASSYSRVVREQYF. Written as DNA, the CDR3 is TGTGCCAGCAGTTACTCAAGAGTAGTTCGGGAGCAGTACTTC.

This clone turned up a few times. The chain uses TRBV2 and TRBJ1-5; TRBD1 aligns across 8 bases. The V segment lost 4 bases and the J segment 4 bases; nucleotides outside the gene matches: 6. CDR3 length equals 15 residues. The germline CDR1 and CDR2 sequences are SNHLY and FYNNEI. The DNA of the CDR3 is TGTGCCAGCAGTGGGACAGGGAGGAGGAATCAGCCCCAGCATTTT. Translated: CASSGTGRRNQPQHF.

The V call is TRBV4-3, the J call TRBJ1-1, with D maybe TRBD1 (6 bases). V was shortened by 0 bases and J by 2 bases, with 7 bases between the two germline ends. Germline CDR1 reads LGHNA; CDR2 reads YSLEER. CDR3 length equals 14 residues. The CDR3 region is CASSQEGGNTEAFF. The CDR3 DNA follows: TGCGCCAGCAGCCAAGAAGGGGGAAACACTGAAGCTTTCTTT.